The entry that follows covers one TCR beta chain sequence. Its recognized antigen is unknown. No base quality information exists; no much larger clone differs at one position. Per the germline V gene (reference sequence), SGHNT is the CDR1 and YYREEE is the CDR2. Including cysteine and phenylalanine, the CDR3 has 15 amino acids. CDR3 DNA is the only sequence kept; it has 45 bases, read in frame from the first base. V is cut by 3 bases and J by 2 bases, and the space between the germline ends is 13 bases. Library preparation was by the immunoSEQ multiplex PCR assay. For the multiplex PCR, a mixture combining 60 forward primers for TCR Vbeta segments and 13 reverse primers for TCR Jbeta segments was used. Amplification of the CDR3 region of rearranged TCR beta genes was performed with a multiplex PCR assay on genomic DNA. Amplified TCR beta libraries were sequenced as 87-base-pair reads on the Illumina HiSeq System. The published analysis was carried out like this. A later analysis tallied 70 million to 100 million unique TCR beta chains across the 666 repertoires, and some 10 million of those chains were shared by two or more donors. A nearest-neighbor algorithm error-corrected the raw reads and collapsed the reads into unique sequences, merging closely related sequences to remove PCR and sequencing errors. To assign V, D and J gene segments, CDR3 sequences were aligned to IMGT reference sequences. For a sequence to be retained, at least a six-nucleotide match to both a V gene segment and a J gene segment was required. Rearrangements were called productive when the CDR3 lacked stop codons and stayed in frame with V and J; all others were non-productive. Following IMGT convention, CDR3 was defined as the stretch from the second conserved V-encoded cysteine to the conserved J-encoded phenylalanine. Sequences without an unambiguous match to a single V gene segment were excluded from the earlier analysis of several hundred of the donors. In an earlier analysis of approximately 610 of the donors, V segments were called functional above 56.7% productive rearrangements and were called segregating when the between-donor standard deviation exceeded 5%. A statistical classification framework was built for diagnosing cytomegalovirus status from the catalog of TCR beta chain sequences. In a later analysis, TCR nucleotide sequences were compared against IMGT/GENE-DB human TR gene sequences so that V and J genes could be assigned. The TCRdist pipeline was used in a later analysis to assign CDR3 sequences and most-parsimonious VDJ recombination scenarios. In a later analysis, each TCR beta chain was defined by its CDR3 amino acid sequence together with its V-gene family, and reads lacking a unique V-gene family were excluded. To address suspected cross-contamination and a sequencing artifact, a later analysis removed some 620 highly shared, low-generation-probability nucleotide sequences. A later analysis calculated a clonal expansion index for each public chain from normalized within-repertoire ranks of inferred template counts. In a later analysis, generation probabilities were computed with a VDJ recombination model fitted to out-of-frame rearrangements, and the resulting probabilities were checked against IGoR. In a later analysis, TCR-TCR, TCR-HLA and TCR-CMV co-occurrence was scored with hypergeometric tests, and a repertoire-size bias correction was applied to TCR pairs. In a later analysis, false discovery rates were estimated by permuting HLA or CMV assignments 20 times. In a later analysis, co-occurring TCRs were grouped using DBSCAN, with TCRdist sequence similarity added in when clustering inside HLA-allele-positive subsets. Repertoires with fewer than 30,000 or more than 120,000 public chains were left out of co-occurrence clustering, as were roughly five repertoires with anomalous nucleotide sharing. TCRdb took this table from immuneACCESS and kept in-frame rearrangements with V and J called. Such tables lack part of the clones; where checked against another copy, unresolved V genes explain under half of the gap, and the rest is unexplained. The V and J calls and the clone size are those of that table, but D and trimming were determined from the DNA. The sample includes about 98,000 clones, with about 70% observed a single time. Roughly 8.3% of the sample lies in the top ten.

The cohort was made up of 650 to 700 healthy bone marrow donors. At the time of sampling, every cohort member was nominally healthy, though immune exposures that went unrecorded were likely present. CMV serostatus was positive for almost 300 and negative for about 50% of the roughly 700 cohort members, and was not recorded for this donor. A peripheral blood sample was provided by each donor, and peripheral blood mononuclear cells were used for TCR beta sequencing. Genomic DNA was extracted from the blood cell samples with the Qiagen DNeasy Blood Extraction Kit. This sample was taken from a study of cytomegalovirus exposure and HLA in healthy donors (TCRdb year 2017). With regard to the full study: In an earlier analysis of roughly 500 of the donors, 276 Gb of sequence data and roughly 100 million unique TCR beta sequences from about 179 million T cells were reported. About 300 gigabases of sequencing data and tens of millions of unique TCR sequences were included in an early release covering 550 to 800 HLA-typed donors. The genetic ancestry cluster associated with self-reported Caucasian donors included 70% to 85% of the roughly 360 genotyped donors. The study aimed to test whether signatures of past pathogen exposure could be identified by cataloging public T cell receptors. Using immunosequencing, the study profiled T cell repertoires from about 650 subjects and related those repertoires to cytomegalovirus serostatus. Along with the approximately 600-subject first cohort, a separate validation cohort of about 110 different subjects was used. To predict cytomegalovirus infection status, the study combined high-throughput TCR immunosequencing, statistical association of individual TCRs with disease status, and machine learning. In a later analysis, previously published TCR beta repertoires from 550 to 750 donors were re-analyzed and high-resolution HLA genotyping was added so that TCR occurrence patterns could be studied. Rather than drawing on any new phenotypic data, the later analysis identified candidate immune exposures from TCR beta sequences and the way those sequences occurred across donors. In an earlier analysis of 500 to 650 of the donors, high-throughput TCR beta sequencing was used to judge whether each TCR beta V gene segment behaved as functional or pseudogenic. Donor age, sex, ethnicity and CMV serostatus were compiled alongside the repertoire data. In a later genetic analysis, genome-wide SNP genotypes for about three fifths of the 666 donors were used, and that subset was treated as a discovery cohort. Every discovery cohort repertoire had been produced on one sequencing platform. Both class I and class II loci were covered by HLA typing, at four-digit resolution. The number of donors typed differed by locus, with about 629-630 for A, B, C, DRB1 and DQB1, over 500 for DQA1, nearly 610 for DPA1, and under 490 for DPB1. About five DR-DQ haplotypes were treated as single units for association and clustering because of strong linkage in the cohort. Across about 370 genotyped donors of the cohort, an average of roughly 250,000 unique TCR beta nucleotide sequences per donor were sequenced, and roughly a sixth of those sequences were non-productive.

The paper's findings and limits, for the study overall: The classifier was reported to diagnose cytomegalovirus status with high specificity and sensitivity in both the original and validation cohorts. According to a later genetic analysis, donors in an Asian-associated ancestry cluster had fewer N-insertions in productive TCRs than the roughly 670-donor mean. Because the 87-base-pair reads could not distinguish some IMGT-functional V segments, including TRBV6-2 and TRBV6-3, those segments were excluded. The study gave a list of over 150 TCR beta chains associated with cytomegalovirus. According to the authors, the approach could potentially be generalized to other disease states and immunological phenotypes. Strong co-occurrence of HLA alleles, especially DR and DQ, made assigning TCR associations to individual alleles difficult. A few of the identified cytomegalovirus-associated TCR beta chains were confirmed in vitro to be specific for cytomegalovirus antigens. This cohort had only TCR beta chains sequenced, and the lack of alpha or paired-chain data limited which features could be detected. In a later analysis, the rate of TCR association differed among HLA loci, with DRB1 alleles having the most associated TCRs and HLA-C alleles having the fewest. Most TCR sequences were seen in very few donors, while some public TCRs were found in many individuals. A later analysis reported that several top co-occurrence clusters appeared linked to parvovirus B19, influenza, CMV and Epstein-Barr virus. Roughly uniform sequencing depth across donors was assumed in presence/absence analyses, although this assumption may not hold. A cluster of highly shared sequence variants was judged likely to represent a technical artifact of the sequencing pipeline. A further reported finding was that TCR beta sequences accurately predicted the HLA-A and HLA-B alleles for most subjects in the first cohort. At a false discovery rate of 0.05, a later analysis linked some 18,000 TCR beta sequences to specific HLA alleles. Correlated functional status among segregating V segments might reflect linkage disequilibrium, but an unknown experimental factor could not be ruled out. In a later analysis, HLA-associated TCR beta chains showed more clonal expansion and lower generation probabilities than non-associated chains that were equally common. An earlier analysis of approximately 590 of the donors showed that most TCR beta V segments appeared in productive rearrangements either about 87% or about 30% of the time, which broadly matched IMGT annotations. CMV serostatus was the only immune exposure information available for the cohort. Because counts were too low, 15 or so rarely observed V segments, including chromosome 9 orphons, were excluded from the earlier analysis of some 590 of the donors. In a later genetic analysis, a missense DCLRE1C variant was associated with V-gene and J-gene trimming of TCR beta chains, and the association was replicated in an independent cohort. In a later analysis, most CMV-associated TCR beta chains were found to appear HLA-restricted, with HLA associations seemingly driven largely by CMV exposure. Because HLA typing was missing for some donors at each locus, association tests included only the typed subset.

The TCR was taken from a human donor in good health. Recombination linked TRBV5-4 to TRBJ2-3; the best D guess is TRBD2, with 5 bases matching. The sequencing input was PBMCs. CDR3 region: CASSSRGTDTDTQYF. The nucleotide sequence is given as TGTGCCAGCAGCTCTCGGGGTACGGACACAGATACGCAGTATTTT.